The clone carrying this T cell receptor (beta chain) was seen repeatedly, ten times or more. Per germline, CDR1 DFQATT and CDR2 SNEGSKA (reference sequence). V was pared by 5 bases and J by 4 bases, with 18 bases between. This CDR3 is built from 14 residues. The data belong to a study of T cells in Graves' hyperthyroidism and ophthalmopathy. Overall study: At the time of initial diagnosis and before any treatment, peripheral blood was collected.

RNA transcripts were the template for amplifying TCR beta CDR3 regions. Researchers ran a first-round RT-PCR on the TCR CDR3 using the HTBI primer set. MiXCR, applied by TCRdb to the multiplex PCR reads, yields one record per CDR3 protein. The sample lists a few hundred thousand distinct CDR3 sequences, approximately 22% occurring once. Extraction of PBMCs used roughly 9.6 ml of fresh peripheral blood. The clonotype originates from a woman aged 45 to 65 with Graves' hyperthyroidism. The rearrangement links TRBV20-1 to TRBJ2-7, with TRBD1 as a possible D gene (5 bases). Material: blood. The CDR3 coding sequence is TGCAGTGCTCGAATGGCAGGGTCCTTTTACGAGCAGTACTTC. Its protein product is CSARMAGSFYEQYF.